This T cell receptor beta chain was recovered during a study of CD8 T cells in Susac syndrome. CDR1 and CDR2 from the germline V gene are SGHNT and YENEEA. This CDR3 has 18 amino acids. The trim removed 5 bases at V and 0 bases at J, leaving 12 bases unmatched. This clonotype appeared a single time. The antigen is not known. RNA was extracted with the RNeasy kit, and a quantity of roughly 0.5 to 1 ug was reverse transcribed using random hexamers. Amplification of TCR beta CDR3 used immunoSEQ multiplex PCR across 54 Vbeta and 13 Jbeta. TCRdb called the immunoSEQ multiplex PCR reads again in MiXCR, with one record for every CDR3 protein. The table includes roughly 120,000 distinct CDR3 sequences, approximately 95% detected once. CD8+ and CD4+ blood T cells underwent TCR beta sequencing. It was treatment-naive patients with stable or active relapsing-remitting disease who made up the multiple sclerosis controls.

Study-wide results and limits: The study's TCR sequencing and HLA analysis drew on a certain number of individuals. That number was acknowledged as relatively small.

The receptor was isolated from a human donor with multiple sclerosis. The chain has TRBV11-3 and TRBJ2-2, with 7 bases lining up with TRBD2. Sequences were obtained from CD8+ T cells from PBMCs. The CDR3 region is CASSNIPQRDSNTGELFF. Here the CDR3 DNA reads TGTGCCAGCAGCAACATACCCCAGCGGGATTCGAACACCGGGGAGCTGTTTTTT.